These 27 T cell receptor beta chains share one sample of origin, sequenced in a study of preoperative IRX-2 immunotherapy in early breast cancer. The treatment is: preoperative locoregional IRX-2 cytokine immunotherapy. The data were produced by immunoSEQ multiplex PCR, yet TCRdb's version contains in-frame clones alone and is incomplete. The sample yields about 23,000 clones, approximately 95% seen once. The sample in question was tumor tissue, obtained after IRX-2 immunotherapy. These receptor sequences come from a human donor with breast cancer.

The chain combines TRBV27 with TRBJ1-1; TRBD1 is a possible D gene (5 bases). V was clipped by 2 bases and J by 6 bases, with 10 bases between them. The germline V gene encodes CDR1 MNHEY and CDR2 SMNVEV (reference sequence). This CDR3 has 13 residues. The CDR3: CASSLTSGAEAFF. As DNA, the CDR3 is TGTGCCAGCAGTTTAACGTCGGGGGCTGAAGCTTTCTTT.

The chain couples TRBV27 to TRBJ2-1; no clear D gene. This CDR3 has 11 residues. Germline V gene lookup returns CDR1 MNHEY and CDR2 SMNVEV (reference sequence). V was pared by 5 bases and J by 5 bases, with 4 bases between. The CDR3 is CASSLNNEQFF. The CDR3 DNA follows: TGTGCCAGCAGTCTTAACAATGAGCAGTTCTTC.

The chain uses TRBV7-9 and TRBJ2-5, with D perhaps assigned TRBD1 or TRBD2 (6 bases each). Germline V gene lookup returns CDR1 SEHNR and CDR2 FQNEAQ (reference sequence). The CDR3 spans 17 residues. V lost 2 bases, J lost 4 bases, and 20 bases lay in between. CDR3 sequence (DNA): TGTGCCAGCAGCTTACGGGGGCTTCCGGGACAAGGAGAGACCCAGTACTTC. Residues: CASSLRGLPGQGETQYF. The full variable domain, in which reference TRBV7-9 and TRBJ2-5 provide the parts outside the CDR3, is DTGVSQNPRHKITKRGQNVTFRCDPISEHNRLYWYRQTLGQGPEFLTYFQNEAQLEKSRLLSDRFSAERPKGSFSTLEIQRTEQGDSAMYLCASSLRGLPGQGETQYFGPGTRLLVL.

The chain employs TRBV5-1 and TRBJ2-3; D not resolved. This CDR3 is 13 amino acids long. Trimming took 3 bases from V and 2 from J, leaving 7 bases between them. Germline CDR1 SGHRS, CDR2 YFSETQ. CDR3 region: CASSSTNTDTQYF. For the CDR3, the DNA is TGCGCCAGCAGCTCAACTAACACAGATACGCAGTATTTT.

The chain links TRBV4-2 to TRBJ2-3; tentatively, D is TRBD2 (6 bases). V lost 1 base, J lost 3 bases, and 17 bases lay in between. The CDR3 consists of 17 residues. CDR1 is LGHNA, CDR2 YNFKEQ, per germline. CDR3 sequence: CASSQGFSGSVTDTQYF. CDR3 coding DNA: TGTGCCAGCAGCCAAGGGTTTAGCGGTTCTGTGACAGATACGCAGTATTTT.

The chain has TRBV27 and TRBJ2-1, with D hard to call. Trimming left V 3 bases short and J 9 bases short, with 21 bases between. This CDR3 is built from 16 residues. Germline V gives CDR1 MNHEY, CDR2 SMNVEV (reference sequence). In DNA, the CDR3 is TGTGCCAGCAGTTTTCCTCGGGCCCTGATATCGGGTGAGCAGTTCTTC. Its protein product is CASSFPRALISGEQFF.

This clone was observed a single time. The rearrangement links TRBV6-5 to TRBJ1-1; weak D call: TRBD1 (6 bases). Per the germline V gene, CDR1 is MNHEY and CDR2 is SVGAGI. Trimming removed 6 bases from V and 5 bases from J, with 19 bases in between. This CDR3 has 15 amino acids. CDR3 nucleotides: TGTGCCAGCAGGCCTTACAGGGAGGTGAGGACTGAAGCTTTCTTT. This encodes CASRPYREVRTEAFF.

This chain links TRBV6-1 with TRBJ2-5; D possibly matches TRBD1 or TRBD2 (6 bases each). Trimming took off 4 bases at V and 5 bases at J, with 11 bases between the two ends. CDR3 length equals 13 residues. Germline lookup yields CDR1 MNHNS and CDR2 SASEGT. The CDR3 coding sequence is TGTGCCAGCAGTGGGGGGGCCCACGAGACCCAGTACTTC. This translates into CASSGGAHETQYF.

The rearrangement joins TRBV4-2 to TRBJ1-3; 9 positions agree with TRBD1. Germline CDR1 reads LGHNA; CDR2 reads YNFKEQ. The CDR3 covers 17 residues. V gave up 1 base and J gave up 0 bases; unmatched junction bases: 4. CDR3 sequence reads: CASSQGWTGVSGNTIYF. CDR3 nucleotides: TGTGCCAGCAGCCAAGGCTGGACAGGGGTCTCTGGAAACACCATATATTTT.

The genes are TRBV7-8 and TRBJ2-7; D perhaps matches TRBD2 (6 bases). Trimming cost V 1 base and J 4 bases, with 8 bases left between them. The CDR3 loop spans 13 amino acids. Germline CDR1 and CDR2: SGHVS and FQNEAQ. In DNA, the CDR3 is TGTGCCAGCAGCTTAGTGGCGGGATACGAGCAGTACTTC. It is translated as CASSLVAGYEQYF.

This rearrangement joins TRBV10-1 to TRBJ2-3, with D possibly matching TRBD2 (6 bases). V shed 3 bases and J shed 6 bases, with 13 bases lying between them. Germline values: CDR1 WNHNN, CDR2 SYGVQD (reference sequence). The CDR3 has 14 residues. CDR3 DNA: TGCGCCAGCAGTGATAGCGGCTCTCTCGATACGCAGTATTTT. Protein: CASSDSGSLDTQYF.

V and J are TRBV4-1 and TRBJ1-2; D is unclear. Trimming cost V 1 base and J 2 bases, with 8 bases left between them. In germline, CDR1 is MGHRA, CDR2 YSYEKL. This CDR3 is 14 amino acids long. This CDR3 reads CASSQVWLNYGYTF. The CDR3 bases are TGCGCCAGCAGCCAAGTTTGGCTAAACTATGGCTACACCTTC.

This clone was counted once. The chain recombines TRBV5-1 with TRBJ1-1, with unresolved D. The CDR3 has 16 residues. Germline V gene data show CDR1 as SGHRS and CDR2 as YFSETQ. V was cut by 0 bases and J by 0 bases, with 12 bases left in between. The CDR3 protein is CASSLAAGRMNTEAFF. CDR3 DNA: TGCGCCAGCAGCTTGGCGGCGGGCAGGATGAACACTGAAGCTTTCTTT.

V and J are TRBV29-1 and TRBJ2-7, with D possibly matching TRBD2 (5 bases). V was trimmed by 2 bases and J by 2 bases, leaving 13 bases between them. CDR1 SQVTM and CDR2 ANQGSEA come from the germline V gene. The CDR3 has 14 residues. The CDR3 loop is CSVEYSGPTYEQYF. The CDR3 DNA reads TGCAGCGTTGAATACAGCGGCCCTACCTACGAGCAGTACTTC.

The CDR3 here is CASSPAARANYGYTF. DNA of the CDR3: TGTGCCAGCAGCCCCGCCGCCCGAGCTAACTATGGCTACACCTTC. The rearrangement joins TRBV11-2 to TRBJ1-2; D is ambiguous. V was pared by 5 bases and J by 0 bases, with 13 bases between. Per the germline V gene, CDR1 is SGHAT and CDR2 is FQNNGV. The CDR3 spans 15 residues.

A single count supports this clone. This sequence joins TRBV5-4 and TRBJ1-3; D is perhaps TRBD1 (6 bases). The V gene lost 4 bases and the J gene lost 8 bases, with 16 bases spanning the gap. The CDR3 extends over 14 amino acids. Germline CDR1 and CDR2: SGHNT and YYREEE (reference sequence). The CDR3 DNA is TGTGCCAGCAGCCTACAGGGCCCGGTGGACACCATATATTTT. Its translation is CASSLQGPVDTIYF.

The rearrangement links TRBV19 to TRBJ2-2; D is undetermined. CDR3 length equals 16 residues. The germline V gene has CDR1 LNHDA and CDR2 SQIVND (reference sequence). V was clipped by 1 base and J by 0 bases, with 9 bases between them. This CDR3 is CASSIVSTANTGELFF. The CDR3, as DNA: TGTGCCAGTAGTATAGTTAGCACCGCGAACACCGGGGAGCTGTTTTTT.

V gene TRBV10-1 combines with J gene TRBJ1-5; no clear D. CDR1 and CDR2 from the germline V gene are WNHNN and SYGVQD (reference sequence). This CDR3 has 15 residues. Trimming cost V 2 bases and J 2 bases, with 10 bases left between them. The CDR3 nucleotides are TGCGCCAGCAGTGAGGTGGGATGGGGCAATCAGCCCCAGCATTTT. Protein: CASSEVGWGNQPQHF.

CDR3 amino acids: CASSLGRNTEAFF. The DNA for the CDR3 is TGTGCCAGCAGCTTGGGACGGAACACTGAAGCTTTCTTT. The gene calls are TRBV5-4 and TRBJ1-1; D unresolved. Per the germline V gene, CDR1 is SGHNT and CDR2 is YYREEE (reference sequence). The germline V and J ends were trimmed by 0 bases and 1 base, with 4 bases remaining between them. CDR3 size: 13 residues.

This clone was counted only a few times. The V and J genes are TRBV6-4 and TRBJ2-1; 9 bases match TRBD2. The CDR3 length is 15 residues. The V gene's germline CDR1 is MRHNA and CDR2 SNTAGT. Trimming cost V 3 bases and J 9 bases; bases outside gene matches: 9. CDR3 residues: CASSERREGPAEQFF. The CDR3 DNA sequence: TGTGCCAGCAGTGAACGGCGGGAGGGCCCTGCTGAGCAGTTCTTC.

The V and J genes are TRBV5-1 and TRBJ2-2; D is unresolved. Trimming stripped 4 bases from V and 3 bases from J, with 1 base between. The CDR3 covers 11 residues. Germline CDR1 and CDR2: SGHRS and YFSETQ. The CDR3 spells CASSHTGELFF. The CDR3, as DNA: TGCGCCAGCAGCCACACCGGGGAGCTGTTTTTT.

The chain has TRBV6-5 and TRBJ2-7; D remains ambiguous. Looked up from germline, CDR1 is MNHEY and CDR2 is SVGAGI. The CDR3 is made up of 13 amino acids. Trimming removed 1 base from V and 1 base from J, with 5 bases in between. CDR3 bases: TGTGCCAGCAGTTACTACAAATCCTACGAGCAGTACTTC. Residues: CASSYYKSYEQYF.

The CDR3: CASSQGPDRGWTGELFF. DNA of the CDR3: TGTGCCAGCAGCCAAGGGCCCGACAGGGGTTGGACCGGGGAGCTGTTTTTT. The chain carries TRBV14 and TRBJ2-2; 8 bases map to TRBD1. CDR3 length: 17 residues. The ends lost 1 base at V and 5 bases at J; junction bases unmatched: 9. Germline V gene lookup returns CDR1 SGHDN and CDR2 FVKESK.

The chain uses TRBV18 and TRBJ1-3; TRBD1 matches 7 bases. Germline loops: CDR1 KGHSH, CDR2 LQKENI. V lost 6 bases to trimming and J lost 0 bases; unmatched junction nucleotides: 8. The CDR3 spans 16 residues. CDR3 sequence: CASSVDRQSSGNTIYF. The CDR3 DNA reads as TGTGCCAGCTCCGTGGACAGGCAAAGCTCTGGAAACACCATATATTTT.

The chain couples TRBV7-9 to TRBJ2-3, with 13 bases matching TRBD2. The CDR3 has 18 amino acids. Germline values: CDR1 SEHNR, CDR2 FQNEAQ (reference sequence). With V trimmed by 5 bases and J by 1 base, 9 bases remained unmatched. CDR3 residues: CASSRGTSGISGTDTQYF. CDR3 in DNA: TGTGCCAGCAGCAGGGGGACTAGCGGGATTAGTGGCACAGATACGCAGTATTTT.

This chain links TRBV19 with TRBJ1-5; possibly TRBD1 for D (5 bases). The V end was cut by 7 bases, the J end by 4 bases, with 11 bases between. Looked up from germline, CDR1 is LNHDA and CDR2 is SQIVND (reference sequence). This CDR3 has 13 residues. CDR3: CASTARENQPQHF. For the CDR3, the DNA is TGTGCCAGTACGGCCAGGGAGAATCAGCCCCAGCATTTT.

The chain employs TRBV7-9 and TRBJ2-3; possible D gene TRBD2, 5 bases. V gave up 3 bases and J gave up 4 bases, with 8 bases separating them. The CDR3 contains 13 residues. Germline-derived CDR1 and CDR2 are SEHNR and FQNEAQ (reference sequence). CDR3 protein: CASSFGSADTQYF. The CDR3 coding sequence is TGTGCCAGCAGCTTTGGGAGTGCAGATACGCAGTATTTT.